A single sample gave rise to the 28 T cell receptor beta chains below, sequenced in a study of T cell repertoires in cytomegalovirus infection. TCRdb re-analysed the reads in MiXCR, keeping a single row per CDR3 protein. The sample carries 600,000 to 800,000 distinct CDR3 sequences, roughly 26% recorded once. Sequencing was carried out using CD8+ T cells from PBMCs. All receptors derive from a human donor in good health (CMV status not recorded). Some clones in this sample may be carry-over from other donors' samples.

Notes on this clonotype: This may arise from a read error, as a much more abundant clone is one base away. The rearrangement joins TRBV7-8 to TRBJ2-5, with 9 bases lining up with TRBD1. The CDR3 loop spans 18 amino acids. Germline V lookup: CDR1 SGHVS, CDR2 FQNEAQ. The CDR3 here is CASSSPSRQGVNQKTQYF. The CDR3 DNA is TGTGCCAGCAGCTCCCCCTCCCGACAGGGGGTGAACCAAAAGACCCAGTACTTC.

The rearrangement joins TRBV5-1 to TRBJ2-1; either TRBD1 or TRBD2 may fit D (5 bases each). Germline V gives CDR1 SGHRS, CDR2 YFSETQ. The CDR3 has 14 amino acids. V dropped 4 bases and J dropped 0 bases, with 8 bases sitting between them. The CDR3 sequence: CASSRDPSYNEQFF. Written as DNA, the CDR3 is TGCGCCAGCAGCCGGGACCCCTCCTACAATGAGCAGTTCTTC.

This clonotype has only a few counts. This chain uses TRBV28 with TRBJ2-7, with unresolved D. The CDR3 spans 13 residues. Germline values: CDR1 MDHEN, CDR2 SYDVKM. V was cut by 8 bases and J by 1 base, with 12 bases left in between. The CDR3 is CASGARGSYEQYV. The DNA for the CDR3 is TGTGCCAGCGGCGCCCGAGGTTCCTACGAGCAGTACGTC.

There are many counts of this clonotype. V and J are TRBV7-8 and TRBJ1-2; the D is unclear. The V end lost 1 base, the J end lost 7 bases, and 16 bases lay between the germline ends. This CDR3 is built from 15 residues. Germline V lookup: CDR1 SGHVS, CDR2 FQNEAQ. The CDR3 bases are TGTGCCAGCAGCTTAGACTCCCGGGATTTGGGTGGCTACACCTTC. Translating gives CASSLDSRDLGGYTF.

The chain employs TRBV27 and TRBJ2-7, with D possibly TRBD1 on 5 matching bases. V lost 6 bases to trimming and J lost 5 bases, with 14 bases between them. Looked up from germline, CDR1 is MNHEY and CDR2 is SMNVEV (reference sequence). This CDR3 is 13 amino acids long. CDR3: CASSPAGYHEQYF. CDR3 coding DNA: TGTGCCAGCAGCCCTGCAGGGTACCACGAGCAGTACTTC.

This clonotype was seen repeatedly, ten times or more. The J gene is TRBJ1-1, the V gene TRBV6-1; 9 bases are a match to TRBD1. V shed 6 bases, J shed 3 bases, and the junction held 8 bases outside the gene matches. Germline V gene sequence: CDR1 MNHNS, CDR2 SASEGT. This CDR3 region has 15 residues. The CDR3 loop reads CASSHLQGAHTEAFF. The CDR3 DNA reads as TGTGCCAGCAGCCATTTACAGGGGGCGCACACTGAAGCTTTCTTT.

This clonotype appeared a few times. The CDR3 loop reads CSAGTGGYQPQHF. As DNA, the CDR3 is TGCAGTGCAGGGACAGGGGGCTATCAGCCCCAGCATTTT. The V call is TRBV20-1, the J call TRBJ1-5, with 12 bases that match TRBD1. The V segment lost 6 bases and the J segment 5 bases; nucleotides outside the gene matches: 2. Germline V gene data show CDR1 as DFQATT and CDR2 as SNEGSKA (reference sequence). This CDR3 contains 13 residues.

The rearrangement joins TRBV28 to TRBJ2-7; 8 bases fit TRBD2. This CDR3 is built from 14 residues. V was pared by 7 bases and J by 2 bases, with 7 bases of the junction left unmatched. Per the germline V gene, CDR1 is MDHEN and CDR2 is SYDVKM. CDR3 DNA sequence: TGTGCCAGCATCAAGCGGGGGTCTCCCTACGAGCAGTACGTC. This gives the protein CASIKRGSPYEQYV.

This clonotype was seen many times. The chain employs TRBV7-8 and TRBJ1-4, with D maybe TRBD1 (5 bases). Deletions cut 5 bases from V and 5 bases from J, with 9 bases between. Looked up from germline, CDR1 is SGHVS and CDR2 is FQNEAQ. CDR3 length: 13 amino acids. The DNA of the CDR3 is TGTGCCAGCAGCGGGGCGGCGAATGAAAAACTGTTTTTT. This codes for CASSGAANEKLFF.

This clonotype showed up just a few times. The rearrangement links TRBV6-8 to TRBJ2-7; D is ambiguous. CDR1 is MNHGY, CDR2 SAAAGT, per germline. V lost 6 bases to trimming and J lost 2 bases, with 26 bases between them. The CDR3 has 18 amino acids. For the CDR3, the DNA is TGTGCCAGCAGCCCAACCTCGGCAGATTCCCTTATCGCCTACGAGCAGTACTTC. Protein product: CASSPTSADSLIAYEQYF.

Of note for this clonotype: A much bigger clone sits one base away, suggesting this may be a read error. V usage is TRBV7-2 and J usage is TRBJ2-1; 8 nucleotides align to TRBD2. V lost 10 bases, J lost 0 bases, and 17 bases stayed unmatched. The CDR3 contains 18 residues. Germline assignment: CDR1 SGHTA and CDR2 FQGNSA. CDR3 amino acids: CANRDSGDRISSYNEQFF. CDR3 DNA: TGTGCCAACAGAGATAGCGGGGACCGGATTAGCTCCTACAATGAGCAGTTCTTC.

The chain uses TRBV29-1 and TRBJ2-3; the match to TRBD2 covers 15 bases. With V trimmed by 1 base and J by 5 bases, 4 bases remained unmatched. This CDR3 contains 16 residues. In germline, CDR1 is SQVTM, CDR2 ANQGSEA. The CDR3 nucleotides read TGCAGCGTTGAAGGGACTAGCGGGGGGGCCGAAGATACGCAGTATTTT. As protein: CSVEGTSGGAEDTQYF.

With respect to this clonotype: At one boundary the junction diverges from the germline segment, which might be a read error. The chain couples TRBV27 to TRBJ2-1; the D gene is possibly TRBD2 (6 bases). This CDR3 is built from 16 residues. Germline CDR1 is MNHEY and CDR2 is SMNVEV (reference sequence). The CDR3 loop reads CASSAPPGLSFNEQFF. Written as DNA, the CDR3 is TGTGCCAGCAGTGCCCCCCCGGGACTCTCCTTCAATGAGCAGTTCTTC.

This clonotype was seen a handful of times. The chain links TRBV20-1 to TRBJ1-1; D gene uncertain. This CDR3 is built from 13 residues. Germline CDR1 is DFQATT and CDR2 is SNEGSKA (reference sequence). V lost 4 bases and J 0 bases, leaving 9 bases between the germline ends. The CDR3 here is CSAKDIMNTEAFF. CDR3 nucleotides: TGCAGTGCTAAAGACATCATGAACACTGAAGCTTTCTTT.

This chain links TRBV20-1 with TRBJ2-3, with 15 positions matching TRBD2. Looked up from germline, CDR1 is DFQATT and CDR2 is SNEGSKA (reference sequence). The CDR3 has 14 residues. The junction had 10 bases not matched to a gene; V was cut back by 7 bases and J by 11 bases. In nucleotides, the CDR3 is TGCAGTGTAGGACTAGCGGGGGGGTCATACCGGCAGTATTTT. Its protein is CSVGLAGGSYRQYF.

The rearrangement uses TRBV2 and TRBJ2-1; 10 nucleotides line up with TRBD1. The CDR3 length is 16 residues. V lost 3 bases, J lost 5 bases, and 7 bases stayed unmatched. Per the germline V gene, CDR1 is SNHLY and CDR2 is FYNNEI. CDR3 DNA: TGTGCCAGCAGTGACCCCGGGACAGGGGTTAACAATGAGCAGTTCTTC. Translated, it gives CASSDPGTGVNNEQFF.

CDR3 loop: CASSPIMGVVDNEQFF. As DNA, the CDR3 is TGTGCCAGCAGTCCCATTATGGGGGTGGTCGACAATGAGCAGTTCTTC. The chain links TRBV6-4 to TRBJ2-1; D assignment may be TRBD1 or TRBD2 (5 bases each). The ends were cut back, 5 bases at V and 5 bases at J, with 19 bases in the middle. The CDR3 consists of 16 residues. Germline values: CDR1 MRHNA, CDR2 SNTAGT.

This clonotype has a handful of counts. V and J are TRBV7-6 and TRBJ2-2, with D perhaps matching TRBD1 (7 bases). The V and J ends lost 3 bases and 4 bases respectively, with 18 bases between them. This CDR3 contains 17 residues. Looked up from germline, CDR1 is SGHVS and CDR2 is FNYEAQ. CDR3 nucleotide sequence: TGTGCCAGCAGCTTCTTTGCGGGACAGCCATTCACCGGGGAGCTGTTTTTT. This codes for CASSFFAGQPFTGELFF.

This clonotype has just one count. The chain joins TRBV27 to TRBJ1-2; D is ambiguous. Germline CDR1 MNHEY, CDR2 SMNVEV (reference sequence). V was shortened by 4 bases and J by 2 bases, with 8 bases between the two germline ends. CDR3 size: 13 residues. The CDR3 coding sequence is TGTGCCAGCAGTTCGAACATCAACTATGGCTACACCTTC. Its protein is CASSSNINYGYTF.

The genes are TRBV7-9 and TRBJ2-3; possible D gene TRBD2, 6 bases. Trimming cost V 2 bases and J 1 base, with 13 bases left between them. CDR1 is SEHNR, CDR2 FQNEAQ, per germline (reference sequence). The CDR3 consists of 16 residues. CDR3 residues: CASSLPGGGGTDTQYF. The DNA for the CDR3 is TGTGCCAGCAGCTTACCGGGTGGAGGGGGCACAGATACGCAGTATTTT. Supplemented by reference TRBV7-9 and TRBJ2-3, the full variable domain reads DTGVSQNPRHKITKRGQNVTFRCDPISEHNRLYWYRQTLGQGPEFLTYFQNEAQLEKSRLLSDRFSAERPKGSFSTLEIQRTEQGDSAMYLCASSLPGGGGTDTQYFGPGTRLTVL.

This clonotype appeared a few times. The rearrangement joins TRBV28 to TRBJ2-5; D may be TRBD1 (5 bases). Germline loops: CDR1 MDHEN, CDR2 SYDVKM. The germline V and J ends were trimmed by 4 bases and 0 bases, with 12 bases remaining between them. The CDR3 has 15 amino acids. The DNA of the CDR3 is TGTGCCAGCAGTTCAGGGTTTCTGTACCAAGAGACCCAGTACTTC. It yields the protein CASSSGFLYQETQYF.

This clonotype was detected ten times or more. CDR3 loop: CASSFISQDPKNIQYF. The CDR3 DNA reads as TGTGCCAGCAGTTTCATCTCACAGGACCCCAAAAACATTCAGTACTTC. The gene calls are TRBV28 and TRBJ2-4; possible D gene TRBD1, 5 bases. This CDR3 region has 16 residues. Per the germline V gene, CDR1 is MDHEN and CDR2 is SYDVKM. V gave up 3 bases and J gave up 2 bases, with 14 bases separating them.

The chain combines TRBV28 with TRBJ2-7, with D possibly matching TRBD1 (5 bases). CDR1 and CDR2 (germline): MDHEN, SYDVKM. The CDR3 runs 13 residues. V lost 9 bases to trimming and J lost 1 base, with 13 bases between them. The CDR3 nucleotides read TGTGCCAGTCATTTGGGGCGTTCCTACGAGCAGTACGTC. Translated, it gives CASHLGRSYEQYV.

The chain couples TRBV7-9 to TRBJ1-6; D ambiguous. V was trimmed by 5 bases and J by 4 bases, leaving 6 bases between them. The CDR3 is made up of 13 amino acids. Per the germline V gene, CDR1 is SEHNR and CDR2 is FQNEAQ (reference sequence). The CDR3 sequence: CASSANYNSPLHF. The CDR3 DNA is TGTGCCAGCAGCGCCAATTATAATTCACCCCTCCACTTT.

This chain joins TRBV6-2 or TRBV6-3 and TRBJ2-7, with D uncertain. The CDR3 runs to 14 residues. CDR1 and CDR2 from the germline V gene are MNHEY and SVGEGT. The ends were cut back, 0 bases at V and 4 bases at J, with 10 bases in the middle. CDR3 loop: CASSYSTFGYEQYV. The CDR3 nucleotides are TGTGCCAGCAGTTACTCGACCTTCGGGTACGAGCAGTACGTC.

This clonotype was observed many times. The genes are TRBV7-6 and TRBJ2-2, with TRBD2 identical over 8 bases. Germline V gene lookup returns CDR1 SGHVS and CDR2 FNYEAQ. CDR3 length equals 16 residues. Losses at the gene ends were 0 bases for V and 3 bases for J; bases not matched to a gene: 3. CDR3 sequence reads: CASSLAVAGYTGELFF. CDR3 DNA: TGTGCCAGCAGCTTAGCGGTAGCGGGGTACACCGGGGAGCTGTTTTTT.

The table lists this clonotype with a count of one. The gene calls are TRBV3-1 and TRBJ1-1; no clear D. Germline values: CDR1 LGHDT, CDR2 YNNKEL (reference sequence). The CDR3 length is 13 residues. The V end lost 1 base, the J end lost 6 bases, and 9 bases lay between the germline ends. This CDR3 reads CASSQVGRPEAFF. CDR3 sequence (DNA): TGTGCCAGCAGCCAAGTAGGACGACCTGAAGCTTTCTTT.

This clonotype was observed at least ten times. In nucleotides, the CDR3 is TGTGCCAGCAGTACTTTTGTTAACAGGGGTCAAGACTCTGGAAACACCATATATTTT. Residues: CASSTFVNRGQDSGNTIYF. The J gene is TRBJ1-3, the V gene TRBV28, with 7 bases fitting TRBD1. The length of the CDR3 is 19 residues. Germline CDR1 MDHEN, CDR2 SYDVKM. The V segment lost 5 bases and the J segment 0 bases; nucleotides outside the gene matches: 16. Full variable domain (rest looked up from reference TRBV28 and TRBJ1-3): DVKVTQSSRYLVKRTGEKVFLECVQDMDHENMFWYRQDPGLGLRLIYFSYDVKMKEKGDIPEGYSVSREKKERFSLILESASTNQTSMYLCASSTFVNRGQDSGNTIYFGEGSWLTVV.